The clone carrying this TCR beta chain was seen at least ten times. Its specificity is unknown. For the unsorted libraries, 2 million PBMCs stored at -80 C served as input. The V end lost 0 bases, the J end lost 0 bases, and 9 bases lay between the germline ends. The germline V gene has CDR1 DFQATT and CDR2 SNEGSKA (reference sequence). The CDR3 spans 16 residues. This specimen belongs to a study of neurological immune-mediated disorders. Study-wide results and caveats: The highest TCR clonal expansion occurred in HTLV-1-associated myelopathy; multiple sclerosis fell below healthy controls.

By 5'RACE with 10-nucleotide random UMIs, the cDNA was made. Every sequencing run produced over 200 million TCR-beta sequences, and the sequences from any one run covered 15-18 subjects. TCRdb reanalysed the 5' RACE reads using MiXCR and keeps one entry per CDR3 protein. The data show about 14,000 distinct CDR3 sequences, with over 9.5% seen just once and under 30% held by the top ten. This TCR was recovered from a woman between 40 and 55 years old in good health. The sample taken for sequencing was PBMCs. The chain links TRBV20-1 to TRBJ1-6, with a tentative D call TRBD1 (6 bases). The CDR3 sequence is CSARDDRSSYNSPLHF. In DNA, the CDR3 is TGCAGTGCTAGAGATGACAGGAGCTCCTATAATTCACCCCTCCACTTT.